The 30 T cell receptor beta chains below were found in one sample sequenced in a study of T cell repertoires in cytomegalovirus infection. TCRdb processed the reads anew with MiXCR; each CDR3 protein has one entry. The sample holds 160,000 or so distinct CDR3 sequences, roughly 22% seen once. No antigen has been assigned to these receptors. The sample here was CD8+ T cells from cultured PBMCs, taken from culture after CMV antigen stimulation. Source of these receptors: a human donor in good health (CMV status not recorded). Some clones in this sample may be carry-over from other donors' samples.

The rearrangement links TRBV12-3 or TRBV12-4 to TRBJ2-7; 8 nucleotides line up with TRBD1. Trimming cost V 6 bases and J 3 bases; bases outside gene matches: 7. The CDR3 sequence is 14 residues long. The CDR3 region has the DNA TGTGCCAGCAGCTTGACAGGGGAAGTCTACGAGCAGTACTTC. Residues: CASSLTGEVYEQYF.

This clonotype was found a few times. J is TRBJ1-5 and V is TRBV4-1; tentative D call: TRBD1 (6 bases). The CDR3 totals 15 residues. V lost 0 bases and J 4 bases, leaving 10 bases between the germline ends. Germline values: CDR1 MGHRA, CDR2 YSYEKL. The CDR3 spells CASSQDKTGNQPQHF. CDR3 sequence (DNA): TGCGCCAGCAGCCAAGATAAAACAGGGAATCAGCCCCAGCATTTT.

This clonotype was picked up many times. This chain connects TRBV5-5 to TRBJ2-3; D is unresolved. CDR1 is SGHKS, CDR2 YYEKEE, per germline (reference sequence). This CDR3 is built from 14 residues. The germline V and J ends were trimmed by 0 bases and 6 bases, with 11 bases remaining between them. The CDR3 DNA sequence: TGTGCCAGCAGCTTGGAAGACCGAGCGGATACGCAGTATTTT. It encodes CASSLEDRADTQYF.

Only a few counts were recorded for this clonotype. The rearrangement links TRBV4-1 to TRBJ1-4, with D possibly TRBD1 on 6 matching bases. Trimming pared 4 bases from V and 5 bases from J, leaving 17 bases between. This CDR3 has 16 amino acids. CDR1 is MGHRA, CDR2 YSYEKL, per germline. The CDR3 DNA reads TGCGCCAGCAGCCGCGATCCCGAGACAGGCAATGAAAAACTGTTTTTT. It specifies CASSRDPETGNEKLFF.

This clonotype was counted between two and nine times. The rearrangement uses TRBV20-1 and TRBJ2-3; the D is unclear. CDR3 length: 16 amino acids. Germline lookup yields CDR1 DFQATT and CDR2 SNEGSKA (reference sequence). Trimming pared 0 bases from V and 0 bases from J, leaving 13 bases between. DNA for the CDR3: TGCAGTGCTAGAGATGGGGTCGCGACTAGCACAGATACGCAGTATTTT. The encoded protein is CSARDGVATSTDTQYF.

The rearrangement joins TRBV27 to TRBJ2-7, with unresolved D. The V end was cut by 6 bases, the J end by 5 bases, with 11 bases between. Looked up from germline, CDR1 is MNHEY and CDR2 is SMNVEV (reference sequence). The CDR3 is 12 residues long. DNA of the CDR3: TGTGCCAGCAGCCCGCGACTGAACGAGCAGTACTTC. It is translated as CASSPRLNEQYF.

The CDR3 spells CATLSSGGADTQYF. For the CDR3, the DNA is TGTGCCACCTTATCTAGCGGGGGTGCAGATACGCAGTATTTT. The chain uses TRBV15 and TRBJ2-3; 10 nucleotides line up with TRBD2. This CDR3 contains 14 residues. Per germline, CDR1 LNHNV and CDR2 YYDKDF (reference sequence). J gave up 4 bases and V 8 bases, and 6 bases lay outside the gene matches.

The V call is TRBV27, the J call TRBJ1-2; D not resolved. This CDR3 comprises 14 residues. Trimming stripped 5 bases from V and 8 bases from J, with 18 bases between. From germline, CDR1 is MNHEY and CDR2 SMNVEV (reference sequence). The CDR3 bases are TGTGCCAGCAGTCCACCGGGTGGAGGGCGAGGCTACACCTTC. Translation: CASSPPGGGRGYTF.

This clonotype has ten or more counts. The chain links TRBV7-9 to TRBJ2-7, with D unclear. V lost 2 bases and J 2 bases, leaving 10 bases between the germline ends. The CDR3 is 14 amino acids. Germline lookup yields CDR1 SEHNR and CDR2 FQNEAQ (reference sequence). CDR3 nucleotide sequence: TGTGCCAGCAGCTTATCAGACCGACCCTACGAGCAGTACTTC. Translation gives CASSLSDRPYEQYF.

This clonotype was seen more than once but under ten times. The J gene is TRBJ1-2, the V gene TRBV12-3 or TRBV12-4; D is possibly TRBD1 (5 bases). Between the trimmed V and J ends, which lost 0 bases and 5 bases, there was a span of 10 bases. CDR3 length equals 14 residues. CDR3 residues: CASSLALGPYGYTF. The CDR3 DNA reads as TGTGCCAGCAGTTTAGCGCTGGGGCCGTATGGCTACACCTTC.

V is TRBV7-6 and J is TRBJ1-1; 8 nucleotides agree with TRBD1. The CDR3 covers 15 residues. The germline CDR1 and CDR2 sequences are SGHVS and FNYEAQ. With V trimmed by 5 bases and J by 3 bases, 8 bases remained unmatched. The CDR3 protein is CASSPGTGGYTEAFF. Here the CDR3 DNA reads TGTGCCAGCAGCCCGGGGACAGGAGGCTACACTGAAGCTTTCTTT.

This chain links TRBV7-6 with TRBJ2-1, with no clear D. V was pared by 4 bases and J by 8 bases, with 12 bases between. The CDR3 runs to 13 residues. Germline CDR1 SGHVS, CDR2 FNYEAQ. CDR3 residues: CASSYGSSHEQFF. The CDR3 DNA sequence: TGTGCCAGCAGCTATGGGTCTTCCCATGAGCAGTTCTTC. The complete variable domain, with remaining parts taken from reference TRBV7-6 and TRBJ2-1, reads GAGVSQSPRYKVTKRGQDVALRCDPISGHVSLYWYRQALGQGPEFLTYFNYEAQQDKSGLPNDRFSAERPEGSISTLTIQRTEQRDSAMYRCASSYGSSHEQFFGPGTRLTVL.

The chain carries TRBV7-2 and TRBJ1-2; D is unresolved. Germline CDR1 and CDR2: SGHTA and FQGNSA. The CDR3 is 13 amino acids. Trimming stripped 4 bases from V and 6 bases from J, with 12 bases between. Here the CDR3 DNA reads TGTGCCAGCAGCTCCTCGACACTCAATGGCTACACCTTC. It specifies CASSSSTLNGYTF.

This clonotype appeared a few times. The rearrangement uses TRBV7-8 and TRBJ2-7, with TRBD2 as a possible D gene (5 bases). Germline loops: CDR1 SGHVS, CDR2 FQNEAQ. V lost 1 base, J lost 5 bases, and 15 bases lay in between. The CDR3 has 15 residues. CDR3 loop: CASSLVGRGFDEQYF. The CDR3 DNA sequence: TGTGCCAGCAGCTTAGTAGGCCGAGGGTTCGACGAGCAGTACTTC.

This clonotype was found a few times. The chain uses TRBV12-3 or TRBV12-4 and TRBJ2-3; either TRBD1 or TRBD2 may supply D (5 bases each). The CDR3 sequence is 18 residues long. V lost 6 bases to trimming and J lost 1 base, with 23 bases between them. The CDR3 reads CASSPRPGSPWGTDTQYF. The CDR3 DNA is TGTGCCAGCAGCCCGCGGCCAGGGAGTCCTTGGGGCACAGATACGCAGTATTTT.

This clonotype was detected only a few times. The V call is TRBV19, the J call TRBJ2-5, with D tentatively TRBD1 (6 bases). The CDR3 has 16 residues. CDR1 and CDR2 from the germline V gene are LNHDA and SQIVND (reference sequence). Trimming cost V 5 bases and J 5 bases, with 21 bases left between them. In nucleotides, the CDR3 is TGTGCCAGTAGTCCAGCAGGGGATCGGTCTTGGGAGACCCAGTACTTC. Protein: CASSPAGDRSWETQYF.

CDR3 amino acids: CASSLGGPNIQYF. The CDR3 nucleotides are TGTGCCAGCAGTTTGGGGGGCCCCAACATTCAGTACTTC. The chain is built from TRBV12-3 or TRBV12-4 and TRBJ2-4, with D possibly called TRBD1 or TRBD2 (6 bases each). Trimming stripped 3 bases from V and 7 bases from J, with 10 bases between. This CDR3 contains 13 residues.

This sequence joins TRBV11-2 and TRBJ2-7, with D unclear. The CDR3 length is 10 residues. The V gene lost 2 bases and the J gene lost 6 bases, with 2 bases spanning the gap. Germline V lookup: CDR1 SGHAT, CDR2 FQNNGV. The CDR3 reads CASSLTEQYF. CDR3 nucleotide sequence: TGTGCCAGCAGCTTAACCGAGCAGTACTTC. Based on the CDR3 plus reference TRBV11-2 and TRBJ2-7, the full variable domain is EAGVAQSPRYKIIEKRQSVAFWCNPISGHATLYWYQQILGQGPKLLIQFQNNGVVDDSQLPKDRFSAERLKGVDSTLKIQPAKLEDSAVYLCASSLTEQYFGPGTRLTVT.

This clonotype appeared a single time. This chain uses TRBV9 with TRBJ1-4, with D tentatively TRBD1 (5 bases). This CDR3 has 17 amino acids. The germline V gene has CDR1 SGDLS and CDR2 YYNGEE. Trimming left V 0 bases short and J 7 bases short, with 19 bases between. The CDR3 region is CASSVESRGSGPEKLFF. The CDR3 region has the DNA TGTGCCAGCAGCGTAGAATCGCGTGGGTCAGGGCCTGAAAAACTGTTTTTT.

Only one count was recorded for this clonotype. The gene calls are TRBV7-6 and TRBJ2-2; 10 bases are a match to TRBD2. Germline CDR1 is SGHVS and CDR2 is FNYEAQ. The CDR3 is 13 residues long. V shed 5 bases, J shed 9 bases, and the junction held 3 bases outside the gene matches. The CDR3 is CASSETSGRELFF. As DNA, the CDR3 is TGTGCCAGCAGCGAGACTAGCGGGCGGGAGCTGTTTTTT.

This clonotype was counted only a few times. The chain uses TRBV7-8 and TRBJ2-7; 7 bases line up with TRBD1. V lost 4 bases, J lost 5 bases, and 8 bases stayed unmatched. This CDR3 is 14 amino acids long. The germline V gene has CDR1 SGHVS and CDR2 FQNEAQ. The CDR3 coding sequence is TGTGCCAGCAGCTCGGCGACAGGGTTCGACGAGCAGTACTTC. Its translation is CASSSATGFDEQYF. The entire variable domain, with the rest obtained from reference TRBV7-8 and TRBJ2-7, is as follows: GAGVSQSPRYKVAKRGQDVALRCDPISGHVSLFWYQQALGQGPEFLTYFQNEAQLDKSGLPSDRFFAERPEGSVSTLKIQRTQQEDSAVYLCASSSATGFDEQYFGPGTRLTVT.

There are a few counts of this clonotype. The gene calls are TRBV7-9 and TRBJ1-2, with 10 bases aligning to TRBD1. Unmatched junction bases numbered 9, after V lost 6 bases and J lost 8 bases. The V gene's germline CDR1 is SEHNR and CDR2 FQNEAQ (reference sequence). CDR3 length: 14 residues. The CDR3 DNA follows: TGTGCCAGCAGAGCAACCGGGACAGGGGCCGGCTACACCTTC. This sequence encodes CASRATGTGAGYTF. The full variable domain, with the rest looked up from reference TRBV7-9 and TRBJ1-2, is DTGVSQNPRHKITKRGQNVTFRCDPISEHNRLYWYRQTLGQGPEFLTYFQNEAQLEKSRLLSDRFSAERPKGSFSTLEIQRTEQGDSAMYLCASRATGTGAGYTFGSGTRLTVV.

The CDR3 sequence: CASSPDILGTQYF. The CDR3 DNA reads as TGTGCCAGCAGTCCCGACATCCTGGGGACCCAGTACTTC. The chain couples TRBV12-3 or TRBV12-4 to TRBJ2-5; D unclear. The CDR3 has 13 residues. Trimming cost V 5 bases and J 7 bases, with 14 bases left between them.

This clonotype was found a few times. CDR3 DNA sequence: TGTGCCAGCAGCTTAATTCAGGGGGCGGCCTACAATGAGCAGTTCTTC. As protein: CASSLIQGAAYNEQFF. V usage is TRBV7-6 and J usage is TRBJ2-1; 8 nucleotides match TRBD1. The CDR3 covers 16 residues. The V gene end was trimmed by 2 bases and the J gene end by 2 bases; junction bases not matched to a gene: 5. Germline V lookup: CDR1 SGHVS, CDR2 FNYEAQ. Full variable domain (rest looked up from reference TRBV7-6 and TRBJ2-1): GAGVSQSPRYKVTKRGQDVALRCDPISGHVSLYWYRQALGQGPEFLTYFNYEAQQDKSGLPNDRFSAERPEGSISTLTIQRTEQRDSAMYRCASSLIQGAAYNEQFFGPGTRLTVL.

This chain links TRBV7-2 with TRBJ1-6, with D possibly being TRBD1 (6 bases). Germline V gene lookup returns CDR1 SGHTA and CDR2 FQGNSA. This CDR3 is built from 15 residues. The germline V and J ends were trimmed by 5 bases and 7 bases, with 15 bases remaining between them. CDR3 loop: CASSPGVGGNSPLHF. CDR3 coding DNA: TGTGCCAGCAGCCCAGGGGTGGGTGGGAATTCACCCCTCCACTTT.

The table lists this clonotype with a few counts. V usage is TRBV19 and J usage is TRBJ1-1, with D possibly TRBD1 on 5 matching bases. Trimming cost V 3 bases and J 1 base, with 12 bases left between them. The CDR3 has 15 amino acids. Germline CDR1 reads LNHDA; CDR2 reads SQIVND (reference sequence). CDR3 in DNA: TGTGCCAGTAGTATTGTGTGGGGGTCGAACACTGAAGCTTTCTTT. Protein sequence: CASSIVWGSNTEAFF.

V is TRBV7-6 and J is TRBJ2-6; 9 bases fit TRBD1. The CDR3 extends over 18 amino acids. Germline V CDR1 and CDR2: SGHVS, FNYEAQ. V lost 0 bases and J lost 1; bases outside the gene matches: 4. CDR3 DNA: TGTGCCAGCAGCTTAGCGGGGGACAGGGTATCTGGGGCCAACGTCCTGACTTTC. Translated, it gives CASSLAGDRVSGANVLTF.

CDR3 amino acids: CASSPGDVDSPLHF. CDR3 nucleotide sequence: TGTGCCAGCAGTCCCGGGGACGTTGATTCACCCCTCCACTTT. The V and J genes are TRBV12-3 or TRBV12-4 and TRBJ1-6, with D perhaps TRBD1 (5 bases). V dropped 5 bases and J dropped 8 bases, with 13 bases sitting between them. The CDR3 has 14 residues.

The V gene is TRBV5-1, the J gene TRBJ2-1; TRBD1 matches at 7 bases. V dropped 2 bases and J dropped 10; count of bases not matched to a gene: 3. This CDR3 comprises 12 residues. CDR1 is SGHRS and CDR2 is YFSETQ in the germline V gene. The CDR3 loop is CASSFTGEEQFF. The DNA for the CDR3 is TGCGCCAGCAGCTTTACAGGGGAGGAGCAGTTCTTC.

This clonotype was counted a few times. The chain is built from TRBV11-2 and TRBJ2-7; 10 nucleotides align to TRBD1. Germline V gives CDR1 SGHAT, CDR2 FQNNGV. Unmatched junction bases numbered 5, after V lost 3 bases and J lost 6 bases. This CDR3 is built from 14 residues. The chain's CDR3 is CASSFPGQGPEQYF. The DNA of the CDR3 is TGTGCCAGCAGCTTTCCGGGACAGGGGCCCGAGCAGTACTTC. The variable domain in full, with the rest retrieved from reference TRBV11-2 and TRBJ2-7, is EAGVAQSPRYKIIEKRQSVAFWCNPISGHATLYWYQQILGQGPKLLIQFQNNGVVDDSQLPKDRFSAERLKGVDSTLKIQPAKLEDSAVYLCASSFPGQGPEQYFGPGTRLTVT.